These 4 T cell receptor beta chains share one sample of origin, sequenced in a study of T-cell reconstitution after alpha-beta-depleted transplantation in children. Preparing the TCRbeta library involved the use of unique molecular identifiers. A single record per CDR3 protein comes from TCRdb applying MiXCR to the PCR reads. The sample holds 500,000 to 600,000 distinct CDR3 sequences, over 25% seen once. The material was PBMCs, obtained before TCRalphabeta/CD19-depleted stem cell transplant. These receptors all stem from a boy under two years old with Wiskott-Aldrich syndrome, due to receive a stem cell transplant.

The V call is TRBV29-1, the J call TRBJ2-5; D may be TRBD2 (5 bases). CDR1 and CDR2 from the germline V gene are SQVTM and ANQGSEA. The CDR3 runs 13 residues. The ends were cut back, 4 bases at V and 6 bases at J, with 15 bases in the middle. The CDR3 protein is CSVAGPVGKTQYF. The CDR3 DNA reads TGCAGCGTTGCCGGCCCGGTCGGGAAGACCCAGTACTTC.

In its sample, this clonotype was seen a few times. V usage is TRBV2 and J usage is TRBJ1-1, with a weak D call TRBD1 (5 bases). Trimming left V 2 bases short and J 10 bases short, with 14 bases between. Germline V gives CDR1 SNHLY, CDR2 FYNNEI. This CDR3 has 13 amino acids. CDR3 DNA: TGTGCCAGCAGTGAAAGGTTTCGAGGGGTAGCTTTCTTT. Its translation is CASSERFRGVAFF.

The chain links TRBV29-1 to TRBJ2-3, with 10 bases that match TRBD2. Germline-derived CDR1 and CDR2 are SQVTM and ANQGSEA. The CDR3 loop spans 14 amino acids. V dropped 7 bases and J dropped 2; count of bases not matched to a gene: 6. The CDR3 DNA reads as TGCAGCGCTGCTAGCGGGAGAATCACAGATACGCAGTATTTT. Translated, it gives CSAASGRITDTQYF.

The chain joins TRBV7-7 to TRBJ2-3, with a possible D match to TRBD1 (6 bases). The length of the CDR3 is 13 residues. The V end was cut by 2 bases, the J end by 5 bases, with 8 bases between. Germline CDR1 reads SSHAT; CDR2 reads FNYEAQ (reference sequence). The CDR3 sequence is CASSLSRGDTQYF. The DNA of the CDR3 is TGTGCCAGCAGCTTATCCAGGGGAGATACGCAGTATTTT.